The 8 T cell receptor beta chains given below trace back to one sample, sequenced in a study of response to subunit inactivated influenza vaccine. MiXCR, run by TCRdb on the RT-PCR reads, gives a single entry per CDR3 protein. The sample carries around 760,000 distinct CDR3 sequences, about 15% recorded once. The sample in question was PBMCs from blood, obtained approximately 15 days before vaccination. The receptors shown here come from a man aged 50-59 years who received an inactivated influenza vaccine.

V and J are TRBV5-1 and TRBJ2-5; 9 bases are shared with TRBD2. Per germline, CDR1 SGHRS and CDR2 YFSETQ. After removal of 6 bases from V and 0 bases from J, the junction contained 9 bases not matched to a gene. CDR3 size: 16 residues. The CDR3 nucleotides read TGCGCCAGCACCCTTGGGCTAGCGGGGAACCAAGAGACCCAGTACTTC. Translating it yields CASTLGLAGNQETQYF.

Only a few counts were recorded for this clonotype. The CDR3 region is CASSLAGRGGPTGELFF. CDR3 DNA sequence: TGTGCCAGCAGCTTAGCAGGCCGCGGGGGGCCAACCGGGGAGCTGTTTTTT. V gene TRBV7-8 combines with J gene TRBJ2-2, with 8 positions matching TRBD2. Germline lookup yields CDR1 SGHVS and CDR2 FQNEAQ. The CDR3 has 17 amino acids. V lost 0 bases to trimming and J lost 5 bases; unmatched junction nucleotides: 8.

This clonotype appeared a few times. The chain couples TRBV12-3 or TRBV12-4 to TRBJ2-3; the match to TRBD2 covers 8 bases. The CDR3 consists of 16 residues. The V segment lost 1 base and the J segment 0 bases; nucleotides outside the gene matches: 3. DNA for the CDR3: TGTGCCAGCAGTTTAGGCGGGGGGCGAAGCACAGATACGCAGTATTTT. Its translation: CASSLGGGRSTDTQYF.

In this sample, this clonotype turned up a few times. The genes are TRBV12-3 or TRBV12-4 and TRBJ2-4; either TRBD1 or TRBD2 may fit D (5 bases each). V was trimmed by 5 bases and J by 0 bases, leaving 14 bases between them. The CDR3 length is 16 residues. The CDR3 spells CASSGGPGIAKNIQYF. In DNA form, the CDR3 reads TGTGCCAGCAGTGGGGGACCCGGGATAGCCAAAAACATTCAGTACTTC.

This sequence joins TRBV30 and TRBJ2-7, with 8 bases fitting TRBD2. This CDR3 spans 14 amino acids. Germline CDR1 reads GTSNPN; CDR2 reads SVGIG (reference sequence). The trim removed 7 bases at V and 4 bases at J, leaving 12 bases unmatched. The CDR3 DNA is TGTGCCTCCTCACAGCGGGAGAAGGGATACGAGCAGTACTTC. As protein: CASSQREKGYEQYF.

V is TRBV6-1 and J is TRBJ2-1; no clear D gene. There are 14 residues in the CDR3. CDR1 is MNHNS and CDR2 is SASEGT in the germline V gene. Between the trimmed V and J ends, which lost 5 bases and 0 bases, there was a span of 8 bases. CDR3 DNA: TGTGCCAGCAGTCCAGTGAGCTCCTACAATGAGCAGTTCTTC. Its protein is CASSPVSSYNEQFF.

This clonotype was counted a few times. V is TRBV11-2 and J is TRBJ2-2; D assignment may be TRBD1 or TRBD2 (5 bases each). Germline V gene data show CDR1 as SGHAT and CDR2 as FQNNGV. The CDR3 has 18 residues. Trimming stripped 4 bases from V and 6 bases from J, with 24 bases between. This CDR3 is CASSSKTLRDPHSGELFF. CDR3 bases: TGTGCCAGCAGCTCAAAAACTCTCCGGGACCCTCATTCCGGGGAGCTGTTTTTT.

This clonotype was recorded many times. The V gene is TRBV4-3, the J gene TRBJ2-5; TRBD2 agrees at 9 bases. V lost 1 base to trimming and J lost 3 bases; unmatched junction nucleotides: 0. CDR3 length equals 14 residues. In germline, CDR1 is LGHNA, CDR2 YSLEER. CDR3 in DNA: TGCGCCAGCAGCCAAGGACTAGCGGAAGAGACCCAGTACTTC. Its protein product is CASSQGLAEETQYF.